The 21 T cell receptor beta chains given below trace back to one sample, sequenced in a study of cytomegalovirus exposure and HLA in healthy donors. In the PCR, 60 Vbeta and 13 Jbeta primers were used. The method was immunoSEQ multiplex PCR; TCRdb's version includes in-frame clones alone and lacks a portion of them. The sample lists about 150,000 clones, 68% occurring once. The sample was PBMCs. The receptors stem from a man aged 30 to 39 in good health and CMV-seropositive.

The chain joins TRBV7-9 to TRBJ2-1; TRBD2 aligns across 10 bases. Germline CDR1 is SEHNR and CDR2 is FQNEAQ (reference sequence). This CDR3 is built from 15 residues. V was pared by 5 bases and J by 5 bases, with 6 bases of the junction left unmatched. CDR3 nucleotide sequence: TGTGCCAGCAGCCCCCGACTAGCGGGCGACAATGAGCAGTTCTTC. Protein product: CASSPRLAGDNEQFF.

CDR3 in DNA: TGTGCCAGCAGCTTAGGACAGAACTTTAACTATGGCTACACCTTC. The encoded protein is CASSLGQNFNYGYTF. The chain joins TRBV11-2 to TRBJ1-2; D may be TRBD1 (5 bases). This CDR3 contains 15 residues. Germline values: CDR1 SGHAT, CDR2 FQNNGV. V shed 1 base and J shed 1 base, with 10 bases lying between them.

This clone was counted a few times. The chain combines TRBV4-2 with TRBJ1-3; 8 bases match TRBD1. CDR1 is LGHNA and CDR2 is YNFKEQ in the germline V gene. The V segment lost 2 bases and the J segment 0 bases; nucleotides outside the gene matches: 12. The CDR3 has 19 amino acids. The DNA for the CDR3 is TGTGCCAGCAGCCAACCGGGACAGGATAGATCAAGCTCTGGAAACACCATATATTTT. Its protein is CASSQPGQDRSSSGNTIYF.

The J gene is TRBJ2-1, the V gene TRBV28, with D perhaps TRBD2 (6 bases). CDR3 length: 15 residues. Deletions cut 5 bases from V and 8 bases from J, with 19 bases between. Germline values: CDR1 MDHEN, CDR2 SYDVKM. The CDR3 bases are TGTGCCAGCAGTCCCCTGGGCGGGGCTTCTGATGAGCAGTTCTTC. As protein: CASSPLGGASDEQFF.

This clone was recorded a few times. The chain couples TRBV7-9 to TRBJ1-1; the D gene is possibly TRBD1 (6 bases). Germline lookup yields CDR1 SEHNR and CDR2 FQNEAQ (reference sequence). This CDR3 comprises 15 residues. V dropped 2 bases and J dropped 1 base, with 11 bases sitting between them. The CDR3 is CASSLTGIGNTEAFF. CDR3 coding DNA: TGTGCCAGCAGCTTAACAGGGATCGGGAACACTGAAGCTTTCTTT.

With regard to this clone: Other DNA sequences in the same sample also yield this CDR3. The chain links TRBV9 to TRBJ2-1, with 7 positions matching TRBD2. The germline V gene has CDR1 SGDLS and CDR2 YYNGEE. The CDR3 spans 12 residues. V dropped 3 bases and J dropped 7; count of bases not matched to a gene: 1. DNA of the CDR3: TGTGCCAGCAGCGCTAGCGGTAATGAGCAGTTCTTC. Protein sequence: CASSASGNEQFF.

The chain is built from TRBV27 and TRBJ2-7; TRBD2 is a possible D gene (6 bases). The CDR3 has 13 amino acids. The V gene lost 5 bases and the J gene lost 3 bases, with 11 bases spanning the gap. CDR1 and CDR2 (germline): MNHEY, SMNVEV (reference sequence). As DNA, the CDR3 is TGTGCCAGCAGTCCCCCGGGGGTCTACGAGCAGTACTTC. It encodes CASSPPGVYEQYF.

A few counts support this clone. The chain has TRBV7-3 and TRBJ2-2, with D maybe TRBD1 (6 bases). Per the germline V gene, CDR1 is SGHTA and CDR2 is FQGTGA. This CDR3 contains 16 residues. Trimming stripped 0 bases from V and 1 base from J, with 9 bases between. The CDR3 sequence: CASSLTPDRNTGELFF. CDR3 coding DNA: TGTGCCAGCAGCTTAACTCCGGACAGGAACACCGGGGAGCTGTTTTTT.

The chain has TRBV10-3 and TRBJ2-2; TRBD2 is a possible D gene (6 bases). V was trimmed by 4 bases and J by 1 base, leaving 10 bases between them. In germline, CDR1 is ENHRY, CDR2 SYGVKD. The CDR3 extends over 15 amino acids. The CDR3 DNA reads TGTGCCATCAGTGCTGGGACTGTGAACACCGGGGAGCTGTTTTTT. Translated, it gives CAISAGTVNTGELFF.

The chain recombines TRBV19 with TRBJ2-1, with 10 bases aligning to TRBD2. V lost 5 bases to trimming and J lost 10 bases; unmatched junction nucleotides: 8. The CDR3 consists of 14 residues. CDR1 is LNHDA and CDR2 is SQIVND in the germline V gene (reference sequence). CDR3 loop: CASSLLAGVREQFF. As DNA, the CDR3 is TGTGCCAGTAGTCTGCTAGCGGGAGTACGGGAGCAGTTCTTC.

This clone was seen once. The genes are TRBV6-5 and TRBJ2-7; tentative D call: TRBD1 (6 bases). Trimming left V 2 bases short and J 7 bases short, with 12 bases between. The germline V gene has CDR1 MNHEY and CDR2 SVGAGI. This CDR3 has 13 residues. CDR3 region: CASSYAYTGEQYF. The DNA of the CDR3 is TGTGCCAGCAGTTACGCCTACACAGGGGAGCAGTACTTC.

A few counts support this clone. The rearrangement links TRBV28 to TRBJ1-5; no clear D gene. Germline CDR1 is MDHEN and CDR2 is SYDVKM. This CDR3 has 13 amino acids. V lost 6 bases and J 5 bases, leaving 11 bases between the germline ends. The CDR3 sequence is CASRSLGHQPQHF. The CDR3 DNA reads as TGTGCCAGCAGATCCCTAGGCCATCAGCCCCAGCATTTT. Full variable domain (missing parts from reference TRBV28 and TRBJ1-5): DVKVTQSSRYLVKRTGEKVFLECVQDMDHENMFWYRQDPGLGLRLIYFSYDVKMKEKGDIPEGYSVSREKKERFSLILESASTNQTSMYLCASRSLGHQPQHFGDGTRLSIL.

The rearrangement uses TRBV7-9 and TRBJ2-5; 8 nucleotides agree with TRBD1. The junction had 7 bases not matched to a gene; V was cut back by 2 bases and J by 5 bases. This CDR3 has 15 residues. Germline V gene lookup returns CDR1 SEHNR and CDR2 FQNEAQ (reference sequence). The CDR3 DNA reads as TGTGCCAGCAGCTTAAACAGGGGGTCTTATGAGACCCAGTACTTC. It specifies CASSLNRGSYETQYF.

Ten or more counts support this clone. The chain is built from TRBV4-1 and TRBJ2-2; a possible D gene is TRBD2 (5 bases). V gave up 4 bases and J gave up 2 bases, with 17 bases separating them. CDR1 and CDR2 (germline): MGHRA, YSYEKL. This CDR3 has 17 amino acids. The CDR3 DNA reads as TGCGCCAGCAGCCTGACGAGGGTCTTAGAAAACACCGGGGAGCTGTTTTTT. This codes for CASSLTRVLENTGELFF.

This clone was observed a few times. This sequence joins TRBV6-5 and TRBJ2-7; D is unclear. With 0 bases removed from V and 4 bases from J, the gap between germline ends came to 13 bases. The CDR3 is 15 residues long. Germline V lookup: CDR1 MNHEY, CDR2 SVGAGI. CDR3 in amino acids: CASSYSRVSGYEQYF. CDR3 DNA sequence: TGTGCCAGCAGTTACTCACGGGTTTCGGGTTACGAGCAGTACTTC.

This chain links TRBV11-3 with TRBJ2-7; possibly TRBD1 for D (6 bases). CDR1 SGHNT and CDR2 YENEEA come from the germline V gene. The V end lost 3 bases, the J end lost 7 bases, and 19 bases lay between the germline ends. This CDR3 is built from 15 residues. The CDR3 here is CASSFIPVTGWEQYF. In nucleotides, the CDR3 is TGTGCCAGCAGCTTCATTCCTGTAACAGGGTGGGAGCAGTACTTC.

This clone was observed a handful of times. The V gene is TRBV6-5, the J gene TRBJ1-2; 7 bases agree with TRBD1. Germline V gene sequence: CDR1 MNHEY, CDR2 SVGAGI. This CDR3 comprises 16 residues. V gave up 4 bases and J gave up 7 bases; unmatched junction bases: 15. The CDR3 coding sequence is TGTGCCAGCAGTTCAATTGACAGGGAAGGGGTGGTTGGCTACACCTTC. Translated, it gives CASSSIDREGVVGYTF.

The chain employs TRBV5-1 and TRBJ2-6; no clear D gene. V dropped 6 bases and J dropped 4 bases, with 26 bases sitting between them. CDR1 and CDR2 (germline): SGHRS, YFSETQ. This CDR3 has 19 amino acids. The CDR3: CASTTAYGRPLVGANVLTF. CDR3 nucleotides: TGCGCCAGCACCACCGCGTATGGCAGGCCCCTGGTAGGGGCCAACGTCCTGACTTTC.

The CDR3: CAFTRDKNTDTQYF. In DNA, the CDR3 is TGTGCCTTCACCCGGGACAAAAACACAGATACGCAGTATTTT. This chain joins TRBV30 and TRBJ2-3; TRBD1 is a possible D gene (6 bases). CDR1 is GTSNPN, CDR2 SVGIG, per germline (reference sequence). The germline V and J ends were trimmed by 7 bases and 2 bases, with 16 bases remaining between them. The length of the CDR3 is 14 residues.

This sequence joins TRBV7-8 and TRBJ2-5, with 7 bases fitting TRBD2. The CDR3 runs to 14 residues. After removal of 7 bases from V and 1 base from J, the junction contained 6 bases not matched to a gene. The germline V gene has CDR1 SGHVS and CDR2 FQNEAQ. The DNA of the CDR3 is TGTGCCAGCATTTTAGGGAGGGGCCAAGAGACCCAGTACTTC. Translation gives CASILGRGQETQYF. Together with reference TRBV7-8 and TRBJ2-5, the CDR3 gives the full variable domain: GAGVSQSPRYKVAKRGQDVALRCDPISGHVSLFWYQQALGQGPEFLTYFQNEAQLDKSGLPSDRFFAERPEGSVSTLKIQRTQQEDSAVYLCASILGRGQETQYFGPGTRLLVL.

The V and J genes are TRBV30 and TRBJ1-2; the match to TRBD1 covers 7 bases. The J segment lost 1 base and the V segment lost 2 bases, leaving 4 bases of the junction unmatched. The germline V gene encodes CDR1 GTSNPN and CDR2 SVGIG (reference sequence). This CDR3 comprises 14 residues. In nucleotides, the CDR3 is TGTGCCTGGAGTAGGGACAGCGGTAACTATGGCTACACCTTC. Protein: CAWSRDSGNYGYTF.